This T cell receptor beta chain is from a study of identical twins. Overall study results and limits: Fewer insertions characterized abundant cord blood beta clonotypes, whereas memory repertoires showed none.

Concerning this clonotype itself: Antigen unknown.

Through template switching, a universal primer site was introduced, and the cDNA contained unique molecular identifiers. TCRdb analysed the 5' RACE reads with MiXCR anew, one entry per CDR3 protein. The sample carries around 230,000 distinct CDR3 sequences, approximately 9% recorded once. Only healthy Caucasians were included as donors. The V gene end was trimmed by 3 bases and the J gene end by 4 bases; junction bases not matched to a gene: 3. CDR1 and CDR2 (germline): SGDLS, YYNGEE. This CDR3 region has 17 residues. Input material: memory (CD45RO+) T cells sorted from blood. This chain joins TRBV9 and TRBJ2-6; 14 nucleotides agree with TRBD2. This sequence originates from a woman in her late teens or twenties in good health. The CDR3 spells CASSAGLAGAGANVLTF. The CDR3 nucleotides read TGTGCCAGCAGCGCGGGACTAGCGGGGGCAGGGGCCAACGTCCTGACTTTC.